This entry describes one TCR beta chain. No antigen is known for it. PCR employed 60 Vbeta and 13 Jbeta primers. Only in-frame clones appear in the TCRdb table, and some are missing; sequencing was by immunoSEQ multiplex PCR. The sample lists 90,000 to 150,000 clones; approximately 80% were seen once. This entry belongs to a study of cytomegalovirus exposure and HLA in healthy donors. Points from the study as a whole: Presence/absence analyses assumed roughly uniform sequencing depth across donors. In vitro work confirmed that a few CMV-associated chains recognize CMV antigens. An analysis done earlier found most TCR beta V segments productive about 87% or about 30% of the time.

The CDR3 runs 14 residues. Trimming removed 6 bases at V and 0 bases at J, with 11 bases between. In germline, CDR1 is MNHEY, CDR2 SVGAGI. The sequenced material came from PBMCs. The V call is TRBV6-5, the J call TRBJ1-2, with D possibly being TRBD1 (6 bases). This TCR was sampled from a woman in her forties in good health and CMV-seronegative. CDR3 sequence: CASRRTASNYGYTF. Written as DNA, the CDR3 is TGTGCCAGCAGGAGGACAGCTTCTAACTATGGCTACACCTTC.